A single sample gave rise to the 16 T cell receptor beta chains below, sequenced in a study of CD8+ T cells in alopecia areata. Regarding treatment: oral pan-JAK inhibitor, 5-10 mg twice daily. Sequencing relied on a cDNA template that was reverse transcribed from extracted RNA. Here immunoSEQ multiplex PCR was the method, and the copy in TCRdb shows in-frame clones only, minus some. Among some 150,000 clones listed, less than 70% were seen once. The sample in question was CD8+ T cells sorted from blood, obtained at week 4, from a patient treated with tofacitinib. The receptors were sampled from a human donor with alopecia areata.

J is TRBJ2-1 and V is TRBV27, with 8 bases aligning to TRBD2. V lost 3 bases, J lost 7 bases, and 8 bases stayed unmatched. CDR3 length equals 15 residues. Germline-derived CDR1 and CDR2 are MNHEY and SMNVEV (reference sequence). The CDR3 reads CASSLGGGTINEQFF. The CDR3 coding sequence is TGTGCCAGCAGTTTGGGCGGGGGGACCATTAATGAGCAGTTCTTC.

This chain uses TRBV5-6 with TRBJ2-4; a weak D match, TRBD2 (5 bases). V shed 6 bases and J shed 8 bases, with 18 bases lying between them. CDR1 SGHDT and CDR2 YYEEEE come from the germline V gene. The CDR3 is 14 amino acids. CDR3 in amino acids: CASNTGDAADIQYF. DNA of the CDR3: TGTGCCAGCAACACCGGGGATGCCGCAGACATTCAGTACTTC.

The chain recombines TRBV7-8 with TRBJ2-1; D not certain. The V gene's germline CDR1 is SGHVS and CDR2 FQNEAQ. This CDR3 contains 13 residues. V was shortened by 6 bases and J by 9 bases, with 15 bases between the two germline ends. As DNA, the CDR3 is TGTGCCAGCAGATTGCTACGTGGCGGTGAGCAGTTCTTC. Translating it yields CASRLLRGGEQFF.

The rearrangement links TRBV9 to TRBJ1-1; D unclear. The V end was cut by 0 bases, the J end by 6 bases, with 9 bases between. The germline CDR1 and CDR2 sequences are SGDLS and YYNGEE. The CDR3 is made up of 13 amino acids. CDR3 region: CASSVGDRPEAFF. CDR3 coding DNA: TGTGCCAGCAGCGTAGGGGATAGACCTGAAGCTTTCTTT.

CDR3 in DNA: TGTGCCAGCAGTGACAGCAATGGGAACACTGAAGCTTTCTTT. Residues: CASSDSNGNTEAFF. The V call is TRBV2, the J call TRBJ1-1; D not certain. Per germline, CDR1 SNHLY and CDR2 FYNNEI. The CDR3 has 14 amino acids. V was cut by 3 bases and J by 1 base, with 9 bases left in between.

This chain links TRBV5-1 with TRBJ1-1, with 7 bases aligning to TRBD1. The CDR3 consists of 14 residues. Germline CDR1 SGHRS, CDR2 YFSETQ. V was clipped by 0 bases and J by 4 bases; unmatched bases: 3. The CDR3 region has the DNA TGCGCCAGCAGCTTGGAAGGGGGCTTCACTGAAGCTTTCTTT. Protein: CASSLEGGFTEAFF.

The CDR3 DNA reads TGTGCCAGCAGTTTTGACACCCTCGGGATCTACGAGCAGTACTTC. Its protein is CASSFDTLGIYEQYF. The rearrangement joins TRBV6-6 to TRBJ2-7, with D perhaps TRBD2 (5 bases). V dropped 4 bases and J dropped 3 bases, with 16 bases sitting between them. CDR1 is MNHNY, CDR2 SVGAGI, per germline (reference sequence). The CDR3 length is 15 residues.

The J gene is TRBJ2-2, the V gene TRBV27, with D maybe TRBD2 (5 bases). CDR1 is MNHEY, CDR2 SMNVEV, per germline (reference sequence). V was pared by 0 bases and J by 8 bases, with 13 bases between. CDR3 length equals 15 residues. CDR3 sequence (DNA): TGTGCCAGCAGTTTATCGTCTGCGGGCGCGGGGGAGCTGTTTTTT. It is translated as CASSLSSAGAGELFF.

The chain has TRBV27 and TRBJ1-6; D is uncertain. Germline lookup yields CDR1 MNHEY and CDR2 SMNVEV (reference sequence). V was cut by 2 bases and J by 1 base, with 9 bases left in between. This CDR3 contains 16 residues. CDR3 coding DNA: TGTGCCAGCAGTTTACTGGGCGGATCCTATAATTCACCCCTCCACTTT. Translated, it gives CASSLLGGSYNSPLHF.

There are a few counts of this clone. V usage is TRBV7-3 and J usage is TRBJ2-3; TRBD1 or TRBD2 may be the D gene (5 bases each). In germline, CDR1 is SGHTA, CDR2 FQGTGA. Trimming removed 5 bases from V and 3 bases from J, with 18 bases in between. The CDR3 has 16 residues. The CDR3 protein is CASSPPTGTATDTQYF. In DNA, the CDR3 is TGTGCCAGCAGCCCCCCGACCGGGACCGCAACAGATACGCAGTATTTT.

The gene calls are TRBV30 and TRBJ2-1; TRBD1 might be the D (6 bases). This CDR3 is 12 amino acids long. Germline V gene sequence: CDR1 GTSNPN, CDR2 SVGIG (reference sequence). The germline V and J ends were trimmed by 5 bases and 7 bases, with 12 bases remaining between them. The CDR3 bases are TGTGCCTGGGAACTAGGGGGAAATGAGCAGTTCTTC. Its translation: CAWELGGNEQFF.

This clone was observed a few times. The chain couples TRBV30 to TRBJ2-7, with D unresolved. Trimming removed 3 bases at V and 6 bases at J, with 15 bases between. This CDR3 comprises 13 residues. Germline CDR1 GTSNPN, CDR2 SVGIG (reference sequence). The CDR3 sequence is CAWRSQSFAEQYF. The CDR3 coding sequence is TGTGCCTGGAGGTCACAGAGCTTCGCCGAGCAGTACTTC.

The chain employs TRBV6-5 and TRBJ2-5; D might be TRBD1 (5 bases). V was cut by 0 bases and J by 5 bases, with 13 bases left in between. The CDR3 has 15 amino acids. The V gene's germline CDR1 is MNHEY and CDR2 SVGAGI. For the CDR3, the DNA is TGTGCCAGCAGTTACTCCGCCCAGGGTCGGGAGACCCAGTACTTC. Its protein product is CASSYSAQGRETQYF.

The chain recombines TRBV6-5 with TRBJ2-3, with TRBD2 as a possible D gene (6 bases). This CDR3 spans 14 amino acids. Trimming shortened V by 2 bases and J by 6 bases, and 12 bases separated the two germline ends. Germline V CDR1 and CDR2: MNHEY, SVGAGI. CDR3 loop: CASSYGGESDTQYF. Written as DNA, the CDR3 is TGTGCCAGCAGTTACGGAGGGGAGTCGGATACGCAGTATTTT.

The chain has TRBV29-1 and TRBJ2-2; no reliable D call. The germline gives CDR1 SQVTM, CDR2 ANQGSEA. The CDR3 has 12 amino acids. Trimming pared 4 bases from V and 3 bases from J, leaving 6 bases between. The chain's CDR3 is CSVASDTGELFF. As DNA, the CDR3 is TGCAGCGTTGCGTCGGACACCGGGGAGCTGTTTTTT.

The chain combines TRBV29-1 with TRBJ1-1, with D uncertain. The CDR3 loop spans 10 amino acids. Trimming stripped 2 bases from V and 11 bases from J, with 9 bases between. CDR1 is SQVTM, CDR2 ANQGSEA, per germline. The CDR3 is CSVEPTMAFF. As DNA, the CDR3 is TGCAGCGTTGAACCCACGATGGCTTTCTTT. Using reference TRBV29-1 and TRBJ1-1 for the parts outside the CDR3, the full variable domain is SAVISQKPSRDICQRGTSLTIQCQVDSQVTMMFWYRQQPGQSLTLIATANQGSEATYESGFVIDKFPISRPNLTFSTLTVSNMSPEDSSIYLCSVEPTMAFFGQGTRLTVV.